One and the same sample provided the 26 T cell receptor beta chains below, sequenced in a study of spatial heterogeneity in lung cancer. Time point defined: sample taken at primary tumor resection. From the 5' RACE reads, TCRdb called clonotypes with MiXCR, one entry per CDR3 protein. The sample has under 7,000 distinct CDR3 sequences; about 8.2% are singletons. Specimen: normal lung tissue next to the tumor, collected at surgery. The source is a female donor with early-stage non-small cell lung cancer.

The CDR3 nucleotides are TGTGCCAGCAGCCTTAGTGGGGGCGGGTACGAGCAGTACTTC. Translated, it gives CASSLSGGGYEQYF. V is TRBV7-2 and J is TRBJ2-7; TRBD1 might be the D (6 bases). The V gene's germline CDR1 is SGHTA and CDR2 FQGNSA. Trimming removed 5 bases at V and 4 bases at J, with 15 bases between. The CDR3 loop spans 14 amino acids.

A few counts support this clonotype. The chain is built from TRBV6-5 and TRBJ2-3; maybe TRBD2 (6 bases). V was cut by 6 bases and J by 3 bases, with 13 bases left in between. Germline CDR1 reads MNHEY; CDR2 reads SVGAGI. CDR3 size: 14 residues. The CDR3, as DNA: TGTGCCAGCAGAACAAATGGACTAACAGATACGCAGTATTTT. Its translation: CASRTNGLTDTQYF.

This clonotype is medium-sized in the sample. The CDR3 sequence: CSATRLAGGYTDTQYF. CDR3 sequence (DNA): TGCAGTGCTACCCGACTAGCGGGGGGATATACAGATACGCAGTATTTT. V gene TRBV20-1 combines with J gene TRBJ2-3; 13 bases align to TRBD2. With 4 bases clipped from V and 3 bases from J, the junction kept 7 bases outside the gene matches. The germline V gene has CDR1 DFQATT and CDR2 SNEGSKA (reference sequence). The CDR3 is 16 residues long.

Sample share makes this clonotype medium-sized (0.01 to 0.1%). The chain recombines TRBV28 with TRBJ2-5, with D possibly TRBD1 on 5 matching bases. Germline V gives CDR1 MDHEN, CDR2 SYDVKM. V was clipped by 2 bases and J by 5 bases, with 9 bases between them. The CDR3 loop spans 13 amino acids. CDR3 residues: CASSLPGLETQYF. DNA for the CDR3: TGTGCCAGCAGTTTACCAGGGCTGGAGACCCAGTACTTC. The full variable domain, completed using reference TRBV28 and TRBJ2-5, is DVKVTQSSRYLVKRTGEKVFLECVQDMDHENMFWYRQDPGLGLRLIYFSYDVKMKEKGDIPEGYSVSREKKERFSLILESASTNQTSMYLCASSLPGLETQYFGPGTRLLVL.

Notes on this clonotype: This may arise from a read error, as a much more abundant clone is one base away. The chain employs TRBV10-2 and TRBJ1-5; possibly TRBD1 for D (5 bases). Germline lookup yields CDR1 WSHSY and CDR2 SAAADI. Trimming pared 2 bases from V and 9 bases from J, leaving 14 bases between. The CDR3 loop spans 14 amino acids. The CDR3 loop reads CASSERSGRLPQHF. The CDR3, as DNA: TGCGCCAGCAGTGAGAGGTCGGGGCGCCTGCCCCAGCATTTT.

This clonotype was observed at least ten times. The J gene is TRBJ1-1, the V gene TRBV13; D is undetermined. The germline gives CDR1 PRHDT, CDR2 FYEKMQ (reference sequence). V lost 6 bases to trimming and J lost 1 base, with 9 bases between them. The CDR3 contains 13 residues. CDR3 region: CASRGAPNTEAFF. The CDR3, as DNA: TGTGCCAGCAGGGGAGCCCCGAACACTGAAGCTTTCTTT.

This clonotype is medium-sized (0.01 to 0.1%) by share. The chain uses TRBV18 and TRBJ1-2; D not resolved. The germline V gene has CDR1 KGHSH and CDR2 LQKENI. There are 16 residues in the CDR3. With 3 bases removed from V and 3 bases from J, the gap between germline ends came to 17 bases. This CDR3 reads CASSPLPTGEDYGYTF. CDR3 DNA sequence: TGTGCCAGCTCACCCCTGCCCACGGGAGAGGACTATGGCTACACCTTC. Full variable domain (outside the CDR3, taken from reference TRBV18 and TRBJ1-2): NAGVMQNPRHLVRRRGQEARLRCSPMKGHSHVYWYRQLPEEGLKFMVYLQKENIIDESGMPKERFSAEFPKEGPSILRIQQVVRGDSAAYFCASSPLPTGEDYGYTFGSGTRLTVV.

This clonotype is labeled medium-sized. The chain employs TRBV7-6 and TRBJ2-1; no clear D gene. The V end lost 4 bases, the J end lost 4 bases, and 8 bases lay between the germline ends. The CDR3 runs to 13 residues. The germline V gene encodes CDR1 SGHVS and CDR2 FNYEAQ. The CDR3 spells CASSSTRYNEQFF. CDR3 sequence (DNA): TGTGCCAGCAGCTCCACCCGTTACAATGAGCAGTTCTTC.

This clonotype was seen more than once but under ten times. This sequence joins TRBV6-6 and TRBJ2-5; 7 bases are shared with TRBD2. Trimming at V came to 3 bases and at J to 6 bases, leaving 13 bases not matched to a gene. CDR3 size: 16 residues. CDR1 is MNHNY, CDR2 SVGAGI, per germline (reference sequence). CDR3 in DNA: TGTGCCAGCAGTTATCGGGGACTTGAGGGAGGGAAGACCCAGTACTTC. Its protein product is CASSYRGLEGGKTQYF.

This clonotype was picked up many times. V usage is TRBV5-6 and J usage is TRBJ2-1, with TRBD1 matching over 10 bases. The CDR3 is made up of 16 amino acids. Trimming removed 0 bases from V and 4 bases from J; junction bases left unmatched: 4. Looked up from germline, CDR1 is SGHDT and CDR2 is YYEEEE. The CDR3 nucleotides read TGTGCCAGCAGCTTGGCGGGGGACAGGGGATACAATGAGCAGTTCTTC. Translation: CASSLAGDRGYNEQFF. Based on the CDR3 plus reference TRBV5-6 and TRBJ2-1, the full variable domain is DAGVTQSPTHLIKTRGQQVTLRCSPKSGHDTVSWYQQALGQGPQFIFQYYEEEERQRGNFPDRFSGHQFPNYSSELNVNALLLGDSALYLCASSLAGDRGYNEQFFGPGTRLTVL.

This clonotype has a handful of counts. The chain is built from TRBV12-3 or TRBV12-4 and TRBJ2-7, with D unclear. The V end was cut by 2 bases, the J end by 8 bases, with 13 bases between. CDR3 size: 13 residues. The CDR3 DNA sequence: TGTGCCAGCAGTTTATATCCCGTCCCCAAGCAGTACTTC. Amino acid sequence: CASSLYPVPKQYF.

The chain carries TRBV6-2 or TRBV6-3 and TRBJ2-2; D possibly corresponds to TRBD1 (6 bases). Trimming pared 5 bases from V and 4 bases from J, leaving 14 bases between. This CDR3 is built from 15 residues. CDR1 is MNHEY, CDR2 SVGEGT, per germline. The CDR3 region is CASSNTGRSTGELFF. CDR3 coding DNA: TGTGCCAGCAGTAATACAGGGAGAAGCACCGGGGAGCTGTTTTTT.

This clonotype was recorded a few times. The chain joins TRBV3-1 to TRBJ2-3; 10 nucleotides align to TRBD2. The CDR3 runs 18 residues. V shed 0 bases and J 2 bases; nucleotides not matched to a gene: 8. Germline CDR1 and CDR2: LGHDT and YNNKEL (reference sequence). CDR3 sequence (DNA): TGTGCCAGCAGCCAAGACCCCATGGGACTAGCGACCACAGATACGCAGTATTTT. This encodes CASSQDPMGLATTDTQYF.

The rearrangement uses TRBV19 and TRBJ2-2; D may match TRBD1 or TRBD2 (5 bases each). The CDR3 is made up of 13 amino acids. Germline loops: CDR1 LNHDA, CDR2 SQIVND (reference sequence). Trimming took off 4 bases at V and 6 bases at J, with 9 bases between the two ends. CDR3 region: CASSTLGAGELFF. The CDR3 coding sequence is TGTGCCAGTAGTACCTTGGGGGCCGGGGAGCTGTTTTTT.

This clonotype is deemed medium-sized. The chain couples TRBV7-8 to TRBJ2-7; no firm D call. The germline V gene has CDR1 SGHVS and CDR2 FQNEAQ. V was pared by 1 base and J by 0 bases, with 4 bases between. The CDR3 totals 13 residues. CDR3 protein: CASSLGHSYEQYF. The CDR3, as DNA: TGTGCCAGCAGCTTAGGACACTCCTACGAGCAGTACTTC.

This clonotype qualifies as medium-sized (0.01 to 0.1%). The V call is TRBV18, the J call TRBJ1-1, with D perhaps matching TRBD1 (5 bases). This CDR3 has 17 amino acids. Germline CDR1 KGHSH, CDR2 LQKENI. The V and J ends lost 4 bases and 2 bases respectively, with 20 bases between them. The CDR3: CASSLLPTDKPNTEAFF. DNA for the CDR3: TGTGCCAGCTCACTTTTGCCTACGGACAAGCCAAACACTGAAGCTTTCTTT.

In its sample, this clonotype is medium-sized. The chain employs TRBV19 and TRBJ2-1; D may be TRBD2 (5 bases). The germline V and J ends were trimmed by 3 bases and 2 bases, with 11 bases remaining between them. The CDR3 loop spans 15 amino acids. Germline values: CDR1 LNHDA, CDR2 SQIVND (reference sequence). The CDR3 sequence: CASSIGSGTYNEQFF. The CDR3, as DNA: TGTGCCAGTAGTATCGGATCGGGGACCTACAATGAGCAGTTCTTC.

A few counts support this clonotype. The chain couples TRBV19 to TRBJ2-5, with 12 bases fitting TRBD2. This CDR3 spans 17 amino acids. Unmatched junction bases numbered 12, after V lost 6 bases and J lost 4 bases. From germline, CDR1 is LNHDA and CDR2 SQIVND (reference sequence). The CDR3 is CASRNPSRLAGVETQYF. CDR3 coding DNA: TGTGCCAGTAGGAACCCATCGAGACTAGCGGGGGTAGAGACCCAGTACTTC.

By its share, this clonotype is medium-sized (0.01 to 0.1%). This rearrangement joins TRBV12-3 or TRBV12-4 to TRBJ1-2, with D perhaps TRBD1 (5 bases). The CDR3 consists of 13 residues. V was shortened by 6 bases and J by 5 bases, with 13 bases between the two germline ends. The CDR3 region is CASSSTVGYGYTF. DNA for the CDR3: TGTGCCAGCAGCTCGACAGTGGGGTATGGCTACACCTTC.

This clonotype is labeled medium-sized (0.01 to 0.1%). CDR3 DNA: TGTGCCAGCAGGGGAGAAGAGACCCAGTACTTC. This translates into CASRGEETQYF. V is TRBV12-3 or TRBV12-4 and J is TRBJ2-5, with a weak D call TRBD2 (5 bases). With 6 bases removed from V and 3 bases from J, the gap between germline ends came to 5 bases. The CDR3 is 11 amino acids.

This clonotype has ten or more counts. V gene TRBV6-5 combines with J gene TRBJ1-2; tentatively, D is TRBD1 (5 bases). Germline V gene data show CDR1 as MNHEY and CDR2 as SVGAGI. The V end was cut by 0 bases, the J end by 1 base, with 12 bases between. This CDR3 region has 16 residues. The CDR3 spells CASSYSGGGGNYGYTF. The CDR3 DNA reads TGTGCCAGCAGTTACTCTGGGGGTGGAGGTAACTATGGCTACACCTTC.

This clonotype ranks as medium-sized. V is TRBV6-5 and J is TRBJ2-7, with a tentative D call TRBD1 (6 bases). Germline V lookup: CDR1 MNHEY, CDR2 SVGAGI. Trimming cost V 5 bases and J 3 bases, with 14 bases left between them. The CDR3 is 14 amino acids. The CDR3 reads CASSRSGTFYEQYF. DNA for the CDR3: TGTGCCAGCAGTCGATCCGGGACATTCTACGAGCAGTACTTC.

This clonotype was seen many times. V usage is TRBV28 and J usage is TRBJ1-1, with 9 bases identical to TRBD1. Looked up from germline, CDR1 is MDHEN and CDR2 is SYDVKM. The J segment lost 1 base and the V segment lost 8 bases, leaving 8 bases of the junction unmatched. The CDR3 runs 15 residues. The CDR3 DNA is TGTGCCAGCCCCCGGACAGGGGTCCCGAACACTGAAGCTTTCTTT. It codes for CASPRTGVPNTEAFF.

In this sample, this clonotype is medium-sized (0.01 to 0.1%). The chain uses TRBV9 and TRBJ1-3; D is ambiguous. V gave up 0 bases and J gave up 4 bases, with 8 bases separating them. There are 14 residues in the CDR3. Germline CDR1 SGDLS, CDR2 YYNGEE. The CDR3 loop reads CASSVDSNGNTIYF. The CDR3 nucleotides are TGTGCCAGCAGCGTAGACAGTAACGGAAACACCATATATTTT.

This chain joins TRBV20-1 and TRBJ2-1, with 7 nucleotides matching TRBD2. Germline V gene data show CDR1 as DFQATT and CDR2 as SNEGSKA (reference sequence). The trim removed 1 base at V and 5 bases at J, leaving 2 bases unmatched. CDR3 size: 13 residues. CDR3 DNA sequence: TGCAGTGCTAGAGCGGGGGGAAACAATGAGCAGTTCTTC. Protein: CSARAGGNNEQFF.

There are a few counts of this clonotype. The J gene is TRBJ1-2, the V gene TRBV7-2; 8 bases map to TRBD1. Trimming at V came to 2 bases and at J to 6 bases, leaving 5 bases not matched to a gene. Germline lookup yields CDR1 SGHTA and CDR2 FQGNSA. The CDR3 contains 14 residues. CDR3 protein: CASSLSGGGDGYTF. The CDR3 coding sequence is TGTGCCAGCAGCTTATCAGGGGGCGGGGATGGCTACACCTTC.